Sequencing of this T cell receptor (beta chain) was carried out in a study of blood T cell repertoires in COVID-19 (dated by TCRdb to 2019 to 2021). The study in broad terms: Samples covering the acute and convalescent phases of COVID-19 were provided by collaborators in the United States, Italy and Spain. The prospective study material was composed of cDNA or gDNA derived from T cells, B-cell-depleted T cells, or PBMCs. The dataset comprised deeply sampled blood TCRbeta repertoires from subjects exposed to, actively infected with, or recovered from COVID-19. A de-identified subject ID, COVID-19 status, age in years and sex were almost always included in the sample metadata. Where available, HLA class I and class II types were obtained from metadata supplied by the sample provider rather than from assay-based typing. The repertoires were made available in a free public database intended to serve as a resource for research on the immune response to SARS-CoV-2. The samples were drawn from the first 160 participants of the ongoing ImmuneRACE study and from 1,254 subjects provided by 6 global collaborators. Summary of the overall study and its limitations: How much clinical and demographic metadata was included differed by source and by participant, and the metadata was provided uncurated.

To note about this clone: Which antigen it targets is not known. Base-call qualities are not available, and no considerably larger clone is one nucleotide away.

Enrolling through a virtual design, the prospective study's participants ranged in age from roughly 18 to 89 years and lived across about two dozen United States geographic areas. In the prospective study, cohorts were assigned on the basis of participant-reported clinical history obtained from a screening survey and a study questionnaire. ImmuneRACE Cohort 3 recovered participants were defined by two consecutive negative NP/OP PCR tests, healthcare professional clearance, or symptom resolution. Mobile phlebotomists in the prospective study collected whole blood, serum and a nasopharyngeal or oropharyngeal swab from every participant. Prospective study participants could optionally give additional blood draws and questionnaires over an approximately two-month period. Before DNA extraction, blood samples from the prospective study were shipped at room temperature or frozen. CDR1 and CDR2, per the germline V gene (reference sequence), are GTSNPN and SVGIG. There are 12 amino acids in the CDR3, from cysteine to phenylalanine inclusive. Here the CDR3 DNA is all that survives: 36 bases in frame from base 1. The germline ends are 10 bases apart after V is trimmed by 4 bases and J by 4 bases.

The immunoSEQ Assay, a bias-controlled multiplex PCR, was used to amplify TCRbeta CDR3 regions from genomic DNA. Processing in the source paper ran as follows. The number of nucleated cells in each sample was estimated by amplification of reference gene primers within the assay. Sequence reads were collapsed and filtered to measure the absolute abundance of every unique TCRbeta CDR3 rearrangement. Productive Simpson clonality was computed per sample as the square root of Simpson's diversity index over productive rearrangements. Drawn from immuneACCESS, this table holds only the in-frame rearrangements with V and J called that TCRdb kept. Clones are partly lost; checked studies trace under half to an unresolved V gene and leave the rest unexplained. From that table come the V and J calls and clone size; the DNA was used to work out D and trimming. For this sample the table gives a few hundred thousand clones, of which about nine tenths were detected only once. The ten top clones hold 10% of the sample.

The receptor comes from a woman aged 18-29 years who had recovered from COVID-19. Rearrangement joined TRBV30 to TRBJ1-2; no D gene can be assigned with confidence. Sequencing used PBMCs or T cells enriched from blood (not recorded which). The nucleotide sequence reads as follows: TGTGCCTGGACCGAGGATGTCTATGGCTACACCTTC. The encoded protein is CAWTEDVYGYTF.